Presented here are 22 T cell receptor beta chains from one specimen sequenced in a study of blood T cell repertoires in COVID-19. This table comes from immunoSEQ multiplex PCR, and its TCRdb copy is limited to in-frame clones, with some not included. This sample yields approximately 200,000 clones, of which roughly 80% are seen a single time; over 5% belongs to the top ten. The material sequenced was peripheral blood. These receptors were obtained from a woman aged 40 to 49 with COVID-19, enrolled during active disease.

The chain uses TRBV4-2 and TRBJ2-7; maybe TRBD2 (6 bases). Trimming shortened V by 0 bases and J by 2 bases, and 11 bases separated the two germline ends. Germline CDR1 is LGHNA and CDR2 is YNFKEQ. This CDR3 has 15 residues. The CDR3 is CASSQEHGGAYEQYF. The CDR3 DNA reads TGTGCCAGCAGCCAAGAACACGGGGGAGCCTACGAGCAGTACTTC.

The V and J genes are TRBV6-5 and TRBJ2-5, with D possibly TRBD1 on 6 matching bases. The CDR3 has 14 amino acids. V lost 5 bases and J lost 5, with 15 bases in between. In germline, CDR1 is MNHEY, CDR2 SVGAGI. The CDR3 reads CASSHNRDTETQYF. CDR3 bases: TGTGCCAGCAGTCACAACAGGGATACGGAGACCCAGTACTTC.

The chain joins TRBV7-2 to TRBJ1-6; 8 bases are shared with TRBD1. The trim removed 6 bases at V and 10 bases at J, leaving 17 bases unmatched. The CDR3 contains 17 residues. Per germline, CDR1 SGHTA and CDR2 FQGNSA. CDR3 coding DNA: TGTGCCAGCAGTTTTTACCGGGACAGGCGGAAACTCTCACCCCTCCACTTT. Protein: CASSFYRDRRKLSPLHF.

This clone was observed a few times. The chain recombines TRBV21-1 with TRBJ2-7; TRBD1 is taken as the D call from the table, unchecked against the DNA. TRBV21-1 is given as a pseudogene. The CDR3 contains 16 residues. The CDR3 bases are TGTGCCAGCAGCAAATGGGCTCCGGGACAGGGTGGGGAGCAGTACTTC. Amino acids: CASSKWAPGQGGEQYF.

This clone was recorded only once. The chain joins TRBV5-1 to TRBJ2-5; 10 bases are shared with TRBD2. Germline CDR1 reads SGHRS; CDR2 reads YFSETQ. The trim removed 0 bases at V and 5 bases at J, leaving 4 bases unmatched. The CDR3 covers 15 residues. The CDR3 coding sequence is TGCGCCAGCAGCTTGGGCCTAGCGGGAGTCGAGACCCAGTACTTC. Its protein product is CASSLGLAGVETQYF.

The chain recombines TRBV28 with TRBJ2-1; 7 positions match TRBD2. The V gene end was trimmed by 3 bases and the J gene end by 3 bases; junction bases not matched to a gene: 8. Per germline, CDR1 MDHEN and CDR2 SYDVKM. The CDR3 length is 16 residues. This CDR3 reads CASSLGRGFVYNEQFF. As DNA, the CDR3 is TGTGCCAGCAGTTTGGGGCGGGGGTTTGTCTACAATGAGCAGTTCTTC.

The rearrangement links TRBV2 to TRBJ1-1; D possibly corresponds to TRBD1 (6 bases). Germline V gives CDR1 SNHLY, CDR2 FYNNEI. The CDR3 is 14 residues long. Trimming left V 7 bases short and J 3 bases short, with 15 bases between. This chain's CDR3 is CASTREGGDTEAFF. Here the CDR3 DNA reads TGTGCCAGCACCAGGGAGGGGGGAGACACTGAAGCTTTCTTT.

This clone turned up a few times. The chain couples TRBV10-3 to TRBJ2-1; D call uncertain. Germline V gene sequence: CDR1 ENHRY, CDR2 SYGVKD. V was pared by 3 bases and J by 3 bases, with 3 bases between. The CDR3 contains 12 residues. The CDR3 DNA follows: TGTGCCATCAGTGACAGCTACAATGAGCAGTTCTTC. Translating it yields CAISDSYNEQFF.

The rearrangement links TRBV4-1 to TRBJ1-5, with unresolved D. This CDR3 has 15 residues. Germline V CDR1 and CDR2: MGHRA, YSYEKL. V was shortened by 1 base and J by 2 bases, with 9 bases between the two germline ends. This CDR3 is CASSQGAWGNQPQHF. Here the CDR3 DNA reads TGCGCCAGCAGCCAAGGGGCCTGGGGCAATCAGCCCCAGCATTTT.

The V and J genes are TRBV2 and TRBJ1-3; D call uncertain. The V gene's germline CDR1 is SNHLY and CDR2 FYNNEI. This CDR3 has 16 residues. V was cut by 5 bases and J by 0 bases, with 14 bases left in between. CDR3 in amino acids: CASSQMKPSSGNTIYF. The CDR3 DNA reads TGTGCCAGCAGTCAAATGAAACCGAGCTCTGGAAACACCATATATTTT.

The V and J genes are TRBV2 and TRBJ1-6, with D tentatively TRBD1 (6 bases). In germline, CDR1 is SNHLY, CDR2 FYNNEI. The CDR3 loop spans 13 amino acids. V lost 6 bases, J lost 9 bases, and 12 bases lay in between. The CDR3 DNA follows: TGTGCCAGCAGGGGGGACACTAGTTCACCCCTCCACTTT. Translated, it gives CASRGDTSSPLHF.

The J gene is TRBJ1-2, the V gene TRBV7-2, with D perhaps TRBD1 (5 bases). Germline V gene sequence: CDR1 SGHTA, CDR2 FQGNSA. The CDR3 spans 13 residues. V was cut by 5 bases and J by 8 bases, with 15 bases left in between. CDR3 region: CASSDLGEGGYTF. In nucleotides, the CDR3 is TGTGCCAGCAGCGATCTAGGGGAGGGAGGCTACACCTTC.

The chain combines TRBV12-3 or TRBV12-4 with TRBJ2-5, with D unresolved. V was shortened by 3 bases and J by 5 bases, with 4 bases between the two germline ends. There are 11 residues in the CDR3. This CDR3 reads CASSFYETQYF. The CDR3 DNA reads as TGTGCCAGCAGTTTCTACGAGACCCAGTACTTC.

The rearrangement joins TRBV30 to TRBJ2-6; TRBD1 agrees at 9 bases. V was pared by 0 bases and J by 2 bases, with 2 bases of the junction left unmatched. Germline CDR1 reads GTSNPN; CDR2 reads SVGIG (reference sequence). The length of the CDR3 is 16 residues. The CDR3 DNA reads TGTGCCTGGAGTGTGACAGGGGGAGCTGGGGCCAACGTCCTGACTTTC. Protein product: CAWSVTGGAGANVLTF. The full variable domain, completed using reference TRBV30 and TRBJ2-6, is SQTIHQWPATLVQPVGSPLSLECTVEGTSNPNLYWYRQAAGRGLQLLFYSVGIGQISSEVPQNLSASRPQDRQFILSSKKLLLSDSGFYLCAWSVTGGAGANVLTFGAGSRLTVL.

In this sample, this clone turned up once. This chain uses TRBV6-2 or TRBV6-3 with TRBJ1-1; D is unclear. This CDR3 contains 13 residues. Germline V gene data show CDR1 as MNHEY and CDR2 as SVGEGT. V gave up 2 bases and J gave up 3 bases, with 7 bases separating them. The CDR3 region has the DNA TGTGCCAGCAGTTACCGACACGACACTGAAGCTTTCTTT. Translated: CASSYRHDTEAFF.

This clone was seen only once. The rearrangement joins TRBV6-2 or TRBV6-3 to TRBJ2-3, with 7 positions matching TRBD2. There are 15 residues in the CDR3. V lost 5 bases to trimming and J lost 6 bases; unmatched junction nucleotides: 11. From germline, CDR1 is MNHEY and CDR2 SVGEGT. As DNA, the CDR3 is TGTGCCAGCAGTCGTCTAGCGGACCCTGGGGATACGCAGTATTTT. As protein: CASSRLADPGDTQYF.

J is TRBJ2-2 and V is TRBV5-1, with D possibly TRBD1 on 6 matching bases. Trimming took 2 bases from V and 4 from J, leaving 18 bases between them. The germline gives CDR1 SGHRS, CDR2 YFSETQ. This CDR3 is 17 amino acids long. CDR3 DNA: TGCGCCAGCAGCTTTGGTCAAGGGCAGGGGAGCACCGGGGAGCTGTTTTTT. Amino acids: CASSFGQGQGSTGELFF.

This clone was recorded many times. The rearrangement uses TRBV5-1 and TRBJ1-2, with 9 bases fitting TRBD1. The germline CDR1 and CDR2 sequences are SGHRS and YFSETQ. The length of the CDR3 is 15 residues. With V trimmed by 1 base and J by 5 bases, 6 bases remained unmatched. The CDR3 sequence: CASSLNSGTGYGYTF. DNA for the CDR3: TGCGCCAGCAGCTTGAACTCCGGGACAGGGTATGGCTACACCTTC.

V and J are TRBV27 and TRBJ2-1; D is undetermined. Germline values: CDR1 MNHEY, CDR2 SMNVEV (reference sequence). Trimming removed 4 bases at V and 0 bases at J, with 13 bases between. The CDR3 is 16 residues long. The DNA for the CDR3 is TGTGCCAGCAGTTCCGCTTTGAGAAGCTCCTACAATGAGCAGTTCTTC. The encoded protein is CASSSALRSSYNEQFF.

This chain connects TRBV18 to TRBJ1-5; possibly TRBD1 for D (6 bases). The V gene lost 0 bases and the J gene lost 5 bases, with 14 bases spanning the gap. The CDR3 sequence is 16 residues long. Germline assignment: CDR1 KGHSH and CDR2 LQKENI. The CDR3 is CASSPPGAGPDQPQHF. The CDR3 DNA reads TGTGCCAGCTCACCACCGGGGGCTGGCCCCGATCAGCCCCAGCATTTT. Filled out from reference TRBV18 and TRBJ1-5, the complete variable domain reads NAGVMQNPRHLVRRRGQEARLRCSPMKGHSHVYWYRQLPEEGLKFMVYLQKENIIDESGMPKERFSAEFPKEGPSILRIQQVVRGDSAAYFCASSPPGAGPDQPQHFGDGTRLSIL.

The V call is TRBV7-2, the J call TRBJ1-3, with TRBD1 identical over 9 bases. This CDR3 comprises 14 residues. Germline lookup yields CDR1 SGHTA and CDR2 FQGNSA. With 5 bases clipped from V and 3 bases from J, the junction kept 2 bases outside the gene matches. CDR3 residues: CASSPDRGGNTIYF. Here the CDR3 DNA reads TGTGCCAGCAGCCCGGACAGGGGTGGAAACACCATATATTTT.

The chain has TRBV2 and TRBJ1-2, with TRBD1 matching 7 bases. CDR3 length: 12 residues. With V trimmed by 5 bases and J by 4 bases, 1 base remained unmatched. Germline CDR1 and CDR2: SNHLY and FYNNEI. DNA of the CDR3: TGTGCCAGCAGTACAGGGGCCTATGGCTACACCTTC. Translating gives CASSTGAYGYTF.